The 10 T cell receptor beta chains listed next were all sequenced from one sample in a study of cytomegalovirus exposure and HLA in healthy donors. The PCR used 60 Vbeta and 13 Jbeta primers. Sequencing was performed with immunoSEQ multiplex PCR; in TCRdb, only in-frame clones are kept and a portion is missing. In total, the table holds about 160,000 clones. Sequences were obtained from PBMCs. The receptors here all came from a woman in her sixties in good health and CMV-seronegative.

V and J are TRBV6-1 and TRBJ2-5, with 9 bases lining up with TRBD1. Germline V CDR1 and CDR2: MNHNS, SASEGT. The CDR3 loop spans 14 amino acids. V shed 5 bases, J shed 2 bases, and the junction held 3 bases outside the gene matches. The CDR3 is CASSLDRGQETQYF. The CDR3 DNA reads TGTGCCAGCAGTCTCGACAGGGGGCAAGAGACCCAGTACTTC.

This chain links TRBV5-1 with TRBJ2-2; D is perhaps TRBD1 (6 bases). V lost 2 bases and J lost 7, with 12 bases in between. The CDR3 is 14 amino acids. In germline, CDR1 is SGHRS, CDR2 YFSETQ. The CDR3 sequence is CASSFQGQVGELFF. The CDR3 DNA sequence: TGCGCCAGCAGCTTCCAGGGGCAAGTCGGGGAGCTGTTTTTT.

The chain employs TRBV5-1 and TRBJ1-1; D gene ambiguous. Germline loops: CDR1 SGHRS, CDR2 YFSETQ. V lost 1 base to trimming and J lost 1 base, with 8 bases between them. The CDR3 consists of 14 residues. The CDR3 DNA is TGCGCCAGCAGCTTGAGGAGTTCGAACACTGAAGCTTTCTTT. The encoded protein is CASSLRSSNTEAFF.

This sequence joins TRBV5-1 and TRBJ2-7; TRBD2 aligns across 9 bases. The CDR3 runs 15 residues. After removal of 1 base from V and 2 bases from J, the junction contained 4 bases not matched to a gene. Germline-derived CDR1 and CDR2 are SGHRS and YFSETQ. As DNA, the CDR3 is TGCGCCAGCAGCTTGACAGCTAGCGGGGCCTACGAGCAGTACTTC. As protein: CASSLTASGAYEQYF.

This chain connects TRBV2 to TRBJ1-2; D unclear. Per germline, CDR1 SNHLY and CDR2 FYNNEI. CDR3 length: 12 residues. Trimming removed 3 bases at V and 4 bases at J, with 6 bases between. DNA of the CDR3: TGTGCCAGCAGTGATAACAGCTATGGCTACACCTTC. Encoded protein: CASSDNSYGYTF. Filled out from reference TRBV2 and TRBJ1-2, the complete variable domain reads EPEVTQTPSHQVTQMGQEVILRCVPISNHLYFYWYRQILGQKVEFLVSFYNNEISEKSEIFDDQFSVERPDGSNFTLKIRSTKLEDSAMYFCASSDNSYGYTFGSGTRLTVV.

On this clone: The same CDR3 can be traced to other DNA sequences in this sample. CDR3 DNA sequence: TGTGCCAGCAGCCCCCGGGACAGCTCCTACGAGCAGTACTTC. Protein sequence: CASSPRDSSYEQYF. The chain links TRBV9 to TRBJ2-7; 7 bases are shared with TRBD1. CDR1 and CDR2 from the germline V gene are SGDLS and YYNGEE. Trimming took 4 bases from V and 0 from J; bases not matched to a gene: 4. CDR3 length equals 14 residues.

This chain's CDR3 is CASSLRSSGTRGGQFF. DNA for the CDR3: TGTGCCAGCAGTTTAAGATCCAGCGGGACGCGGGGTGGGCAGTTCTTC. The rearrangement links TRBV7-6 to TRBJ2-1; 7 bases are shared with TRBD2. Unmatched junction bases numbered 20, after V lost 6 bases and J lost 12 bases. Germline values: CDR1 SGHVS, CDR2 FNYEAQ. The CDR3 is made up of 16 amino acids.

The chain employs TRBV20-1 and TRBJ2-2; D gene uncertain. Germline CDR1 DFQATT, CDR2 SNEGSKA (reference sequence). The CDR3 runs to 11 residues. The V end was cut by 4 bases, the J end by 8 bases, with 8 bases between. The CDR3: CSANALGELFF. In DNA, the CDR3 is TGCAGTGCTAACGCACTTGGGGAGCTGTTTTTT.

CDR3 in DNA: TGTGCCAGTAGTTACAGGGGATCCACTGAAGCTTTCTTT. This gives the protein CASSYRGSTEAFF. The chain recombines TRBV19 with TRBJ1-1; 7 bases map to TRBD1. Trimming took 5 bases from V and 4 from J; bases not matched to a gene: 4. The CDR3 covers 13 residues. Germline V lookup: CDR1 LNHDA, CDR2 SQIVND (reference sequence).

The rearrangement links TRBV5-4 to TRBJ2-7; 10 bases are a match to TRBD1. Germline V gene data show CDR1 as SGHNT and CDR2 as YYREEE (reference sequence). J was trimmed by 7 bases and V by 4 bases; bases with no gene match: 14. The CDR3 contains 16 residues. CDR3 nucleotides: TGTGCCAGCAGCCGGGGGAGGGGACAGGGGTTGTGGGAGCAGTACTTC. Translating gives CASSRGRGQGLWEQYF. The variable domain in full, completed from reference TRBV5-4 and TRBJ2-7, reads ETGVTQSPTHLIKTRGQQVTLRCSSQSGHNTVSWYQQALGQGPQFIFQYYREEENGRGNFPPRFSGLQFPNYSSELNVNALELDDSALYLCASSRGRGQGLWEQYFGPGTRLTVT.